This TCR beta chain was retrieved from a study of cytomegalovirus exposure and HLA in healthy donors. Turning to the study itself: Early released data comprised approximately 85 million unique TCRs from HLA-typed donors.

Germline CDR1 MDHEN, CDR2 SYDVKM. Trimming took 7 bases from V and 12 from J; bases not matched to a gene: 8. The length of the CDR3 is 13 residues. Only a few counts were recorded for this clone. PCR employed 60 Vbeta and 13 Jbeta primers. Only in-frame clones appear in the TCRdb table, and some are missing; sequencing was by immunoSEQ multiplex PCR. In the table there are about 150,000 clones, 66% of which are singletons. The V call is TRBV28, the J call TRBJ1-4; 10 bases are shared with TRBD1. The receptor was isolated from an older woman in good health and CMV-seronegative. The sequencing sample was made of PBMCs. In nucleotides, the CDR3 is TGTGCCAGCACCGGGGGGGACAGGGGCGAACTGTTTTTT. Residues: CASTGGDRGELFF.